This is a list of T cell receptor beta chains from one sample in a study of memory CD4+ T cells and cytomegalovirus serostatus. TCRdb's copy holds only in-frame clones and misses some; the assay was immunoSEQ multiplex PCR. The sample shows roughly 54,000 clones, around 77% of them seen only once. Specimen: memory CD4+ T cells from blood. These TCRs come from an adult in good health and CMV-seronegative. The CDR3 runs from the conserved cysteine through the conserved F or W.

V gene	CDR3 length	J gene	CDR3 protein
TRBV5-1	15	TRBJ1-3	CASSPGQGSGNTIYF
TRBV5-1	15	TRBJ2-6	CASSSQNSGANVLTF
TRBV4-3	16	TRBJ2-1	CASSQDPAGVLNEQFF
TRBV7-2	16	TRBJ1-5	CASSLGGLGDNQPQHF
TRBV5-8	15	TRBJ1-5	CASSLVGGRAQPQHF
TRBV10-2	17	TRBJ2-3	CASRRLAGGRYTDTQYF
TRBV18	14	TRBJ1-1	CASSPRNRRAEAFF
TRBV4-1	14	TRBJ2-5	CASSHGQAGETQYF
TRBV5-1	15	TRBJ2-1	CASSLGDTTYNEQFF
TRBV5-1	16	TRBJ1-4	CASSFLNREANEKLFF
TRBV7-2	15	TRBJ1-1	CASSLVSSGNTEAFF
TRBV19	15	TRBJ2-1	CASSTGGGGYNEQFF
TRBV25-1	16	TRBJ2-3	CASRGLAGGLTDTQYF
TRBV30	12	TRBJ1-2	CAWHRRTYGYTF
TRBV14	15	TRBJ1-1	CASRISTGEATEAFF
TRBV11-2	12	TRBJ2-3	CASSTSTDTQYF
TRBV30	13	TRBJ2-5	CAWSGRALGTQYF
TRBV7-2	16	TRBJ2-7	CASSFRGGQDSYEQYF
TRBV6-5	14	TRBJ1-2	CASGTGNANYGYTF
TRBV25-1	12	TRBJ1-4	CASSDRGEKLFF
TRBV9	15	TRBJ1-1	CASSVQGVPNTEAFF
TRBV7-2	14	TRBJ2-3	CASSLSGSTDTQYF
TRBV7-2	16	TRBJ1-1	CASSLPGQPGDTEAFF
TRBV19	13	TRBJ1-5	CASSQGSNQPQHF
TRBV27	15	TRBJ1-4	CASSLFGTPDLRLFF
TRBV19	14	TRBJ1-5	CASDRTGDYQPQHF
TRBV7-3	15	TRBJ2-3	CASSPRGGGGDTQYF
TRBV28	17	TRBJ1-5	CASSGKWTDYSNQPQHF
TRBV19	12	TRBJ1-5	CASSLLSQPQHF
TRBV28	18	TRBJ1-2	CASRVGPPAGGGGYGYTF
TRBV11-2	13	TRBJ1-2	CASSRDRGGGYTF